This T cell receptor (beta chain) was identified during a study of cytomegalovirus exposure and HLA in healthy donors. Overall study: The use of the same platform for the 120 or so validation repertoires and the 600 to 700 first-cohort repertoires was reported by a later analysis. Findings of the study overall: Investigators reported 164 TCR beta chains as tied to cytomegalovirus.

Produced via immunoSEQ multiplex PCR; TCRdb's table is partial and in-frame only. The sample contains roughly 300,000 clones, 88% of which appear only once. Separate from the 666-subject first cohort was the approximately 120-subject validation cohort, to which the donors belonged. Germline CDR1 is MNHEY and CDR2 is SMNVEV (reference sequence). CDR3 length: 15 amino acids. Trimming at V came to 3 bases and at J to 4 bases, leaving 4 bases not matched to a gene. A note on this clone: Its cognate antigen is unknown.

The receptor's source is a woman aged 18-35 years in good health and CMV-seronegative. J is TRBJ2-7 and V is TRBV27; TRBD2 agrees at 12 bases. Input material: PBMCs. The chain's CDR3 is CASSFAGTSGYEQYF. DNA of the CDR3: TGTGCCAGCAGTTTTGCCGGGACTAGCGGGTACGAGCAGTACTTC.